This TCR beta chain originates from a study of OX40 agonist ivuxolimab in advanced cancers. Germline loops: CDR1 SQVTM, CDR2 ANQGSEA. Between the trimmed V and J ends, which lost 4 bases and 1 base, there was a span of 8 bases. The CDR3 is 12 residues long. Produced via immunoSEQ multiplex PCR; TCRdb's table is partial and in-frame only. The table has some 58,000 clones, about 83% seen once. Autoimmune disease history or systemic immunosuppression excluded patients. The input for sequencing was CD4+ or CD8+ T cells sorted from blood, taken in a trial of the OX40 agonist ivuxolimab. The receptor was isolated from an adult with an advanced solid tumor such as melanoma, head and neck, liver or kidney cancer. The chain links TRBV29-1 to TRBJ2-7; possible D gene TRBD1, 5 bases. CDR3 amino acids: CSVGGASYEQYF. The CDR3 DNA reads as TGCAGCGTTGGGGGCGCGTCCTACGAGCAGTACTTC.